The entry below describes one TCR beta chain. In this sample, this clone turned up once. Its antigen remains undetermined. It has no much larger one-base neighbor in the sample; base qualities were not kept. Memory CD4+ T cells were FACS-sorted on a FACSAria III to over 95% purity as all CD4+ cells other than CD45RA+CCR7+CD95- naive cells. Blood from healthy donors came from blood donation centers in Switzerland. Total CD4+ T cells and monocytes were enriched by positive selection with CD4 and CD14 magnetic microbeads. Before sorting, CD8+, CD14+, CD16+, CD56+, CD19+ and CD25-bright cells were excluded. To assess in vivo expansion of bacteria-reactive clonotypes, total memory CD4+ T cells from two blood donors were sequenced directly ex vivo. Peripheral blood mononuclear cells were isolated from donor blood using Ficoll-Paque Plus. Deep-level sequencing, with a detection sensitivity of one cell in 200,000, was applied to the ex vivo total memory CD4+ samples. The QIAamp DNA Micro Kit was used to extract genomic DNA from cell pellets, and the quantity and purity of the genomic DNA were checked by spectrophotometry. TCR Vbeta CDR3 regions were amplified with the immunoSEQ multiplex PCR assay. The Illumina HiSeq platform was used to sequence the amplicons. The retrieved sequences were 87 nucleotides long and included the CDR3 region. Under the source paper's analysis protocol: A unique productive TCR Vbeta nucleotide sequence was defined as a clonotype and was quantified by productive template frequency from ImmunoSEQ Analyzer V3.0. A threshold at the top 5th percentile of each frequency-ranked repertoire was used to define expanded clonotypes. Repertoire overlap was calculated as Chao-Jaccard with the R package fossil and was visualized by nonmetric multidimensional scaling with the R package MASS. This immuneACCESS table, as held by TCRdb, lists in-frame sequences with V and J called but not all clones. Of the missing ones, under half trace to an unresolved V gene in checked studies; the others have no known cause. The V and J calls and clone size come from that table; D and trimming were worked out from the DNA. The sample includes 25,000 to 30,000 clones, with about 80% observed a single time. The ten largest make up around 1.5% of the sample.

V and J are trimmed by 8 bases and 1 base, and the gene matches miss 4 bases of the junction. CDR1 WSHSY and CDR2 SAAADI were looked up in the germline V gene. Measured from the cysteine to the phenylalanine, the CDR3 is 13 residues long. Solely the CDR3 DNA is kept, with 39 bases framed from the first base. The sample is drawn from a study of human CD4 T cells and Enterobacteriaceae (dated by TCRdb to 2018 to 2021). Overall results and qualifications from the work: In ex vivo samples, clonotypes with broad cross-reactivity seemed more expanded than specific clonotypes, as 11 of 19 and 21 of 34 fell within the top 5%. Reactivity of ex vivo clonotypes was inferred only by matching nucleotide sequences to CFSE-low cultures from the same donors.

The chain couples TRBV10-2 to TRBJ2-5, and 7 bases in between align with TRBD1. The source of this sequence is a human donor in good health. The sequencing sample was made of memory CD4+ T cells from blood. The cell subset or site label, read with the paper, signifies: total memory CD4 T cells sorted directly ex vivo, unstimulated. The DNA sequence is TGCGCCAGCGGGGACAGTTCCCAAGAGACCCAGTACTTC. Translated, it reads CASGDSSQETQYF.